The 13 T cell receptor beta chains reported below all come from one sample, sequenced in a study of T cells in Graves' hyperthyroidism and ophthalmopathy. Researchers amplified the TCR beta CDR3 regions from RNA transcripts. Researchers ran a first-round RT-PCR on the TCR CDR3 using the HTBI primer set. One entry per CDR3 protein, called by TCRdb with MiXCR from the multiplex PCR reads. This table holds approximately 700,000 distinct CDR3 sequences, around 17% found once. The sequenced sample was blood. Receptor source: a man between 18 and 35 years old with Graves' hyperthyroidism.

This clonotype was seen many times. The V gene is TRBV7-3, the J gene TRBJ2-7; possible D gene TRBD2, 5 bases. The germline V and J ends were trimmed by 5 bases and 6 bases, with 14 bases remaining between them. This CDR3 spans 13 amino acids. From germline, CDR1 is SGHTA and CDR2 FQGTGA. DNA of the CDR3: TGTGCCAGCAGCATGATGAGGGATTCCGAGCAGTACTTC. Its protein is CASSMMRDSEQYF.

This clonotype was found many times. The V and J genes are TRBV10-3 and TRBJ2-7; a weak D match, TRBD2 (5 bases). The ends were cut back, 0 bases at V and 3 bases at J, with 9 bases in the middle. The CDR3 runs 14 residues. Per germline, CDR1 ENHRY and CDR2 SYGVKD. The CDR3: CAISESGLLYEQYF. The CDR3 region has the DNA TGTGCCATCAGTGAGTCAGGACTTCTCTACGAGCAGTACTTC.

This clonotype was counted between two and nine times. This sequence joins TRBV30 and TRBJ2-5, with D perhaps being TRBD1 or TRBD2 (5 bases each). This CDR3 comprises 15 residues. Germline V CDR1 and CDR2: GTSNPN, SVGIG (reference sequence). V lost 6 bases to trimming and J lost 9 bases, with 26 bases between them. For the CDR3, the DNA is TGTGCCTGCCTTACTCCGGGACGAGGGCTTTGGGCCCAGTACTTC. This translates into CACLTPGRGLWAQYF. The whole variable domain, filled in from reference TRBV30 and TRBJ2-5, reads SQTIHQWPATLVQPVGSPLSLECTVEGTSNPNLYWYRQAAGRGLQLLFYSVGIGQISSEVPQNLSASRPQDRQFILSSKKLLLSDSGFYLCACLTPGRGLWAQYFGPGTRLLVL.

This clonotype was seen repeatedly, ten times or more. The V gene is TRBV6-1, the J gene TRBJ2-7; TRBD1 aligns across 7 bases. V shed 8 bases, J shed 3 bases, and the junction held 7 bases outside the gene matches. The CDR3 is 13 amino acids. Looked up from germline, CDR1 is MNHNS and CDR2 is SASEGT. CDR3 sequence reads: CASVTRDSYEQYF. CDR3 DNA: TGTGCCAGCGTAACCCGGGACAGCTACGAGCAGTACTTC.

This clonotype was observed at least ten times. CDR3 nucleotide sequence: TGTGCCAGCAGTGAAAAGGGGTTTTCTCCCTACGAGCAGTACTTC. Protein product: CASSEKGFSPYEQYF. The chain employs TRBV2 and TRBJ2-7; D is perhaps TRBD1 (5 bases). Germline CDR1 is SNHLY and CDR2 is FYNNEI. The CDR3 is 15 residues long. The V and J ends lost 2 bases and 2 bases respectively, with 13 bases between them.

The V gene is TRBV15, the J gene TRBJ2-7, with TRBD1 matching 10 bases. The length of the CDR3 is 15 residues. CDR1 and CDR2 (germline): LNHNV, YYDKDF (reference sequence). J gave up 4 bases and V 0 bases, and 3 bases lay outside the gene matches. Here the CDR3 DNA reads TGTGCCACCAGCAGAGAAAGACAGGGGGCTTACGAGCAGTACTTC. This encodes CATSRERQGAYEQYF. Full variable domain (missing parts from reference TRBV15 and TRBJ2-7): DAMVIQNPRYQVTQFGKPVTLSCSQTLNHNVMYWYQQKSSQAPKLLFHYYDKDFNNEADTPDNFQSRRPNTSFCFLDIRSPGLGDTAMYLCATSRERQGAYEQYFGPGTRLTVT.

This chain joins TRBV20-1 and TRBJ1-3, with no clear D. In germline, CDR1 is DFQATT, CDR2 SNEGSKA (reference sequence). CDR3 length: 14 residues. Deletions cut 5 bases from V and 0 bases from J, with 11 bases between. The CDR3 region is CSAPTPYSGNTIYF. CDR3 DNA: TGCAGTGCTCCTACACCCTACTCTGGAAACACCATATATTTT.

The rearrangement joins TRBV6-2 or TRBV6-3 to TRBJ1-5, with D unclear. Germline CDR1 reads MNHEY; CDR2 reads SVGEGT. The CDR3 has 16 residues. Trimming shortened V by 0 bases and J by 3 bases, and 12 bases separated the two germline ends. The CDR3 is CASSYSRHRFNQPQHF. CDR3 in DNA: TGTGCCAGCAGTTACTCGAGACATCGATTCAATCAGCCCCAGCATTTT.

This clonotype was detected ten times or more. The CDR3: CASSLGRDESAYEQYF. DNA of the CDR3: TGTGCCAGCTCCCTGGGGAGGGACGAATCAGCCTACGAGCAGTACTTC. The chain is built from TRBV6-8 and TRBJ2-7, with TRBD2 matching 7 bases. V shed 8 bases and J 2 bases; nucleotides not matched to a gene: 15. The CDR3 covers 16 residues. CDR1 and CDR2 from the germline V gene are MNHGY and SAAAGT.

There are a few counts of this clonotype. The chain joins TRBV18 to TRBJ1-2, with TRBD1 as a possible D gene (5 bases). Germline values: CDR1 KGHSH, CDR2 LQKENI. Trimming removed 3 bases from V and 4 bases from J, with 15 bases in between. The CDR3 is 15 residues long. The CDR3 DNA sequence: TGTGCCAGCTCACCTCCAGGGCGGTCAATCTATGGCTACACCTTC. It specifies CASSPPGRSIYGYTF.

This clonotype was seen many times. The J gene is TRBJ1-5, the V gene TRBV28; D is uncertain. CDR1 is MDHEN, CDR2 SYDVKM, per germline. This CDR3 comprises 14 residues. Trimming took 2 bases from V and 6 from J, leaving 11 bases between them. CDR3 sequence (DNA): TGTGCCAGCAGTTTAGGGCCGAGCGGTCAGCCCCAGCATTTT. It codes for CASSLGPSGQPQHF.

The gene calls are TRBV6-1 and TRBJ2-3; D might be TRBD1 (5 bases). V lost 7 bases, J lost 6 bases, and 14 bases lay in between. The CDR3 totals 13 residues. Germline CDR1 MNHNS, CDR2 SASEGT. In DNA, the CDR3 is TGTGCCAGCACTCCAGGGCTCGCGGATACGCAGTATTTT. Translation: CASTPGLADTQYF.

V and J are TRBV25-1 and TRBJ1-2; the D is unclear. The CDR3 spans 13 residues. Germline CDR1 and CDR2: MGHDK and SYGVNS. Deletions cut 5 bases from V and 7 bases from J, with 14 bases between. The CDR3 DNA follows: TGTGCCAGCAGTCTCGGACGGCACATTGGCTACACCTTC. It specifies CASSLGRHIGYTF.